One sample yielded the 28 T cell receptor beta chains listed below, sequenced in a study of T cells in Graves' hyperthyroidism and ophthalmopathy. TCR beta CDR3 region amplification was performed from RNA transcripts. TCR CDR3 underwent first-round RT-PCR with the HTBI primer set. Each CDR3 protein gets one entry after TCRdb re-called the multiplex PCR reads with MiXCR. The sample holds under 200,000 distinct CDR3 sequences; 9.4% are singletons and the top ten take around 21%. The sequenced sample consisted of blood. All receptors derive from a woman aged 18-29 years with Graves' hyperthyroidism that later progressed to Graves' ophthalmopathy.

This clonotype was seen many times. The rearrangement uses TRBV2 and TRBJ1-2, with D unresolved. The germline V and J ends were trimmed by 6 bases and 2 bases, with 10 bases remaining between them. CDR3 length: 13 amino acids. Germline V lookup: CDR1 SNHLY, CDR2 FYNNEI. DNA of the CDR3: TGTGCCAGCAGGACGACGCGGAACTATGGCTACACCTTC. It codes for CASRTTRNYGYTF.

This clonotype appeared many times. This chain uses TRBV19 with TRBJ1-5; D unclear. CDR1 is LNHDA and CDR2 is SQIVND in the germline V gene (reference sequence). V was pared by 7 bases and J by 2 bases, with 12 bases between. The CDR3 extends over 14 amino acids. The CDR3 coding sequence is TGTGCCAGTACCCCAACAAGTCGCAATCAGCCCCAGCATTTT. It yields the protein CASTPTSRNQPQHF.

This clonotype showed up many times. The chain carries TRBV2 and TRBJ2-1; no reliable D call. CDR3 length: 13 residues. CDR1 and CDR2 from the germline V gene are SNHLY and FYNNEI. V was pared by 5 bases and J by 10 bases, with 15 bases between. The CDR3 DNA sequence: TGTGCCAGCAGTAATCTCTCACCCAGGGAGCAGTTCTTC. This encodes CASSNLSPREQFF.

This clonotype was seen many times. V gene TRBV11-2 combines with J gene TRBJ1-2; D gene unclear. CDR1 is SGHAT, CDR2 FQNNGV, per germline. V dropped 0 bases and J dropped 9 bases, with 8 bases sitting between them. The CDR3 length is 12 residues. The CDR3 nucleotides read TGTGCCAGCAGCTTAGATACCGTGAGCTACACCTTC. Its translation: CASSLDTVSYTF. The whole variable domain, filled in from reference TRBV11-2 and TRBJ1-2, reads EAGVAQSPRYKIIEKRQSVAFWCNPISGHATLYWYQQILGQGPKLLIQFQNNGVVDDSQLPKDRFSAERLKGVDSTLKIQPAKLEDSAVYLCASSLDTVSYTFGSGTRLTVV.

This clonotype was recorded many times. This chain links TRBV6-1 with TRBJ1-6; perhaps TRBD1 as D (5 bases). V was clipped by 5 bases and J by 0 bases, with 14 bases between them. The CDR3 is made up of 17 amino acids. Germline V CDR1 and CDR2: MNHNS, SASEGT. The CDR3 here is CASSRDSLSSYNSPLHF. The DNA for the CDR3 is TGTGCCAGCAGTCGCGACAGCCTGAGCTCCTATAATTCACCCCTCCACTTT.

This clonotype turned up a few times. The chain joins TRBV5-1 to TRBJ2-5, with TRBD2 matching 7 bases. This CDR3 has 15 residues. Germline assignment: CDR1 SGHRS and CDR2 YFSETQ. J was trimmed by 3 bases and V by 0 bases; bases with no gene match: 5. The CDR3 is CASSLATLAEETQYF. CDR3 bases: TGCGCCAGCAGCTTGGCCACGCTAGCGGAAGAGACCCAGTACTTC.

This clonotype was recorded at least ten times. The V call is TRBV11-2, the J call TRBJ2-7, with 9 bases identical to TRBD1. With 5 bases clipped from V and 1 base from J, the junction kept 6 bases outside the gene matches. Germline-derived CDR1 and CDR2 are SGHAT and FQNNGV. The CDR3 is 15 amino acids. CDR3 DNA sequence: TGTGCCAGCAGCACCTCGACAGGGGGTTCCTACGAGCAGTACTTC. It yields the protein CASSTSTGGSYEQYF.

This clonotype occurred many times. CDR3 bases: TGTGCCAGCAGTGAATTTCGAAAAGTGAGCACTGAAGCTTTCTTT. It translates to CASSEFRKVSTEAFF. The chain has TRBV2 and TRBJ1-1; D not certain. Germline lookup yields CDR1 SNHLY and CDR2 FYNNEI. V shed 2 bases and J shed 4 bases, with 14 bases lying between them. This CDR3 is 15 amino acids long.

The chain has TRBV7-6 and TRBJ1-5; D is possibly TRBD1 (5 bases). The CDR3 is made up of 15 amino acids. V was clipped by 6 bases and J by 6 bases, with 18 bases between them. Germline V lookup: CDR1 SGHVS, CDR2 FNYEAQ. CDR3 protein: CASSKVQGLGQPQHF. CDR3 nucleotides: TGTGCCAGCAGTAAGGTGCAGGGATTGGGTCAGCCCCAGCATTTT. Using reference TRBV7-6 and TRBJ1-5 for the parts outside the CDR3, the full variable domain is GAGVSQSPRYKVTKRGQDVALRCDPISGHVSLYWYRQALGQGPEFLTYFNYEAQQDKSGLPNDRFSAERPEGSISTLTIQRTEQRDSAMYRCASSKVQGLGQPQHFGDGTRLSIL.

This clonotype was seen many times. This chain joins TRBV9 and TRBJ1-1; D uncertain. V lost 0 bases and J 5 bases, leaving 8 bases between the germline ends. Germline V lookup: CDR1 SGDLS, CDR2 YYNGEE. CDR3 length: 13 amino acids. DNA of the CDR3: TGTGCCAGCAGCGTAGCTGCGGGGACTGAAGCTTTCTTT. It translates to CASSVAAGTEAFF.

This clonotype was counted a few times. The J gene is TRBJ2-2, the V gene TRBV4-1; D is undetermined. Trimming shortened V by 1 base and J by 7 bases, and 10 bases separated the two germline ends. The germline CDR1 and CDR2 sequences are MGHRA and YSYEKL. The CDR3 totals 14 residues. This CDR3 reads CASSQGSRIGELFF. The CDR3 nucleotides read TGCGCCAGCAGCCAAGGTTCCCGTATCGGGGAGCTGTTTTTT.

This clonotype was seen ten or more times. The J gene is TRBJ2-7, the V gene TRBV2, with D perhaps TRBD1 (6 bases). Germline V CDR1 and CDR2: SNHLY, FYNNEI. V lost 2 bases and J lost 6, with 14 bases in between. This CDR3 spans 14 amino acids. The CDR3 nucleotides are TGTGCCAGCAGTGAATTTCACAGGGAGTCCGAGCAGTACTTC. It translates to CASSEFHRESEQYF.

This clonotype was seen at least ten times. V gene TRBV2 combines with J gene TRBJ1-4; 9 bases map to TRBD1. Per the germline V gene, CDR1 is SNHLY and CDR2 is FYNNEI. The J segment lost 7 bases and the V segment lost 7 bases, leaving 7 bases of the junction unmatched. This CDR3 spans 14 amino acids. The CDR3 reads CASTKGQGLEKLFF. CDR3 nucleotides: TGTGCCAGCACAAAGGGACAGGGACTTGAAAAACTGTTTTTT.

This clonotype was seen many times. The CDR3 sequence: CSARIGQGRIYGYTF. The DNA of the CDR3 is TGCAGTGCTAGAATAGGGCAGGGGCGCATCTATGGCTACACCTTC. The chain links TRBV20-1 to TRBJ1-2, with D possibly being TRBD1 (6 bases). V lost 2 bases, J lost 4 bases, and 17 bases lay in between. This CDR3 is 15 amino acids long. Germline CDR1 DFQATT, CDR2 SNEGSKA (reference sequence).

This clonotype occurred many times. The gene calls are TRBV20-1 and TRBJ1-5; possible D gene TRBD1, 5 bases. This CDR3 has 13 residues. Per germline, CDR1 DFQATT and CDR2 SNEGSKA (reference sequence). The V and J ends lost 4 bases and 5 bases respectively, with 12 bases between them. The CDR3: CSANRYIDQPQHF. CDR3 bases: TGCAGTGCTAACAGGTATATCGATCAGCCCCAGCATTTT.

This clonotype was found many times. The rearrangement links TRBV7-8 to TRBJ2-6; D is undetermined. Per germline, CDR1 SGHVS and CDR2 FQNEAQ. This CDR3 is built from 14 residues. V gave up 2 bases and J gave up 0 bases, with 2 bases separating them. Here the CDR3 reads CASSLPSGANVLTF. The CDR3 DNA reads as TGTGCCAGCAGCTTACCCTCTGGGGCCAACGTCCTGACTTTC. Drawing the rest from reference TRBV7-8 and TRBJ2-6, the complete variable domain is GAGVSQSPRYKVAKRGQDVALRCDPISGHVSLFWYQQALGQGPEFLTYFQNEAQLDKSGLPSDRFFAERPEGSVSTLKIQRTQQEDSAVYLCASSLPSGANVLTFGAGSRLTVL.

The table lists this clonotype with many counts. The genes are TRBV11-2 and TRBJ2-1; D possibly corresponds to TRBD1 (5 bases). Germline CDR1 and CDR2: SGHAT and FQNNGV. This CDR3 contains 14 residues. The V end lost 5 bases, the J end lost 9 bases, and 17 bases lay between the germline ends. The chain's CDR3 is CASSRLVGPGEQFF. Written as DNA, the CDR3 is TGTGCCAGCAGCCGTTTGGTGGGGCCGGGTGAGCAGTTCTTC. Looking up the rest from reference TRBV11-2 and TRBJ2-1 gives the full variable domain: EAGVAQSPRYKIIEKRQSVAFWCNPISGHATLYWYQQILGQGPKLLIQFQNNGVVDDSQLPKDRFSAERLKGVDSTLKIQPAKLEDSAVYLCASSRLVGPGEQFFGPGTRLTVL.

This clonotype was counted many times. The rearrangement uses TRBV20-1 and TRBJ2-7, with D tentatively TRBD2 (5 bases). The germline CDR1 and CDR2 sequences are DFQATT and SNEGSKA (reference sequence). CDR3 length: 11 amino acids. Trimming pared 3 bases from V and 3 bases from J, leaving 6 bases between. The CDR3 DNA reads TGCAGTGCTAGCGGGGACTACGAGCAGTACTTC. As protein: CSASGDYEQYF.

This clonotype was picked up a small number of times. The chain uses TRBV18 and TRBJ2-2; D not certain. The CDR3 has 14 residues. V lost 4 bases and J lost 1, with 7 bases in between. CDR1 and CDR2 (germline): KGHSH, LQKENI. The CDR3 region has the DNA TGTGCCAGCTCACGGGCAAGGAACACCGGGGAGCTGTTTTTT. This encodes CASSRARNTGELFF.

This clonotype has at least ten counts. CDR3 nucleotide sequence: TGCAGTGCAGGGACTAGCGGGAGAGGGTACGAGCAGTACTTC. Amino acid sequence: CSAGTSGRGYEQYF. The gene calls are TRBV20-1 and TRBJ2-7, with 14 positions matching TRBD2. Unmatched junction bases numbered 5, after V lost 6 bases and J lost 4 bases. Germline CDR1 and CDR2: DFQATT and SNEGSKA (reference sequence). The length of the CDR3 is 14 residues.

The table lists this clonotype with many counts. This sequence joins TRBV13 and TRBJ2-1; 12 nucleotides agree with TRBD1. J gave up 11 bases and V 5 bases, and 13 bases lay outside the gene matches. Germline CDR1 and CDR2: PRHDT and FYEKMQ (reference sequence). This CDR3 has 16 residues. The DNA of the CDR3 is TGTGCCAGCAGCCAGGGACAGGGGGCAAGATTATCTCAGCAGTTCTTC. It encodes CASSQGQGARLSQQFF.

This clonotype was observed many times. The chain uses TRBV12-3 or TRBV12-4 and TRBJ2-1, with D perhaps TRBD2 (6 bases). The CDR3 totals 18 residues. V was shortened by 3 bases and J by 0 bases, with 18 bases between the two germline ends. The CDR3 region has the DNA TGTGCCAGCAGTTTGAGTATGGGACTGTTGAGCTCCTACAATGAGCAGTTCTTC. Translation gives CASSLSMGLLSSYNEQFF.

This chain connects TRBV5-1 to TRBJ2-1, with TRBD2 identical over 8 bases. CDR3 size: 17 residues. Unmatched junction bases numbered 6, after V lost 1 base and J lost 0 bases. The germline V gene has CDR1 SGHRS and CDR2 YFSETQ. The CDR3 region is CASSLTLAGLSYNEQFF. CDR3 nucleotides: TGCGCCAGCAGCTTGACCCTAGCGGGCCTCTCCTACAATGAGCAGTTCTTC.

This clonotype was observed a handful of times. The CDR3 region is CSVSTGSYQPQHF. The CDR3 nucleotides are TGCAGCGTTTCCACAGGGAGCTATCAGCCCCAGCATTTT. This sequence joins TRBV29-1 and TRBJ1-5; tentatively, D is TRBD1 (6 bases). The ends were cut back, 5 bases at V and 5 bases at J, with 13 bases in the middle. Germline assignment: CDR1 SQVTM and CDR2 ANQGSEA. This CDR3 spans 13 amino acids.

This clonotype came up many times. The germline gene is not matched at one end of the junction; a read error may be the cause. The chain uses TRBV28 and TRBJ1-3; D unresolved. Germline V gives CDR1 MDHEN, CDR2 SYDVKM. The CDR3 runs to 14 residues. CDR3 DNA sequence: TGTGCCAGCCGTTTCGGGTTCTCTGGAAACACCATATATTTT. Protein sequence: CASRFGFSGNTIYF.

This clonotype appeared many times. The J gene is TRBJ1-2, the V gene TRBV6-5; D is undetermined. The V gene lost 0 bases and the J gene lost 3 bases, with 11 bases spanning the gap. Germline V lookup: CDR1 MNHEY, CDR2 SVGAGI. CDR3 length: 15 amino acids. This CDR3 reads CASSYSIWAYYGYTF. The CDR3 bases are TGTGCCAGCAGTTACTCGATCTGGGCCTACTATGGCTACACCTTC.

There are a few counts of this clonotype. CDR3 region: CASSLGDSYGYTF. CDR3 bases: TGTGCCAGCAGCTTGGGAGACAGCTATGGCTACACCTTC. This chain links TRBV7-9 with TRBJ1-2; a weak D match, TRBD1 (5 bases). Deletions cut 3 bases from V and 4 bases from J, with 9 bases between. Germline CDR1 reads SEHNR; CDR2 reads FQNEAQ (reference sequence). The CDR3 length is 13 residues.

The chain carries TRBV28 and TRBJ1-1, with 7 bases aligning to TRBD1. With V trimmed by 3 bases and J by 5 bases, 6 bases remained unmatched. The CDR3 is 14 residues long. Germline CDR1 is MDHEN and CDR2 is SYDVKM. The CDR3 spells CASSFPGGGTEAFF. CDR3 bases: TGTGCCAGCAGTTTTCCAGGGGGGGGGACTGAAGCTTTCTTT.